This T cell receptor beta chain was found in a study of T cell responses to AZD1222 COVID-19 vaccine. Notes on the study in general: Repertoire sampling happened only post peak T cell response. Two AZD1222 administrations were followed by greater Spike-specific TCR breadth and depth. The donor cohort was predominantly white British with a female majority, and clonal diversity may have been underestimated.

On this clone: The antigen remains undetermined.

The CDR3 is 12 residues long. CDR1 and CDR2 from the germline V gene are SGHTA and FQGNSA. Deletions cut 5 bases from V and 3 bases from J, with 7 bases between. The method was immunoSEQ multiplex PCR; TCRdb's version includes in-frame clones alone and lacks a portion of them. The sample lists under 130,000 clones, 82% occurring once. The chain uses TRBV7-2 and TRBJ1-1; D uncertain. The material sequenced was peripheral blood, taken on day 0 of AZD1222 vaccination. The receptor was isolated from an adult in good health. The CDR3: CASSLDDTEAFF. The CDR3 DNA reads TGTGCCAGCAGCCTCGACGACACTGAAGCTTTCTTT.